This T cell receptor (beta chain) appears in the sequencing data of a study of CD8 T cells in ankylosing spondylitis. Making use of molecular barcodes, quantitative 5'-RACE generated TCR beta libraries. In TCRdb, the 5' RACE reads were re-called with MiXCR into one record per CDR3 protein. This sample has about 540,000 distinct CDR3 sequences, with about 13% found just once. This clonotype has a handful of counts. Its antigen is not identified. The germline gives CDR1 SNHLY, CDR2 FYNNEI. The CDR3 is 14 amino acids. Trimming cost V 6 bases and J 4 bases; bases outside gene matches: 8. Study findings and constraints: A motif in TCR beta, a set of eight highly homologous variants, appeared characteristic of ankylosing spondylitis blood.

The rearrangement joins TRBV2 to TRBJ1-2, with 7 bases fitting TRBD1. Material: blood, either unsorted or a sorted T cell fraction (not recorded which). The TCR originated in a male donor with ankylosing spondylitis. Written as DNA, the CDR3 is TGTGCCAGCAGCGGCAGGGGGTGGGCCTATGGCTACACCTTC. This gives the protein CASSGRGWAYGYTF. The full variable domain, rest sourced from reference TRBV2 and TRBJ1-2, is EPEVTQTPSHQVTQMGQEVILRCVPISNHLYFYWYRQILGQKVEFLVSFYNNEISEKSEIFDDQFSVERPDGSNFTLKIRSTKLEDSAMYFCASSGRGWAYGYTFGSGTRLTVV.